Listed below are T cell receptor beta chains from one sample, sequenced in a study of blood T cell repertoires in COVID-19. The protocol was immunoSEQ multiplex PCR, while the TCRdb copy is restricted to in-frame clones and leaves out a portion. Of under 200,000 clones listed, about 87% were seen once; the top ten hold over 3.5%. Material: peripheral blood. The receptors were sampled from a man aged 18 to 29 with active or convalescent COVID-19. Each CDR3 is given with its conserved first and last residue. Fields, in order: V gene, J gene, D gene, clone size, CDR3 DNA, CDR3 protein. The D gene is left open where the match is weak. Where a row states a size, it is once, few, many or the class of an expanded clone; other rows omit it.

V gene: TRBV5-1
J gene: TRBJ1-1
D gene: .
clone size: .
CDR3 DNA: TGCGCCAGCAGCCCCGAGCGGAACACTGAAGCTTTCTTT
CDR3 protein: CASSPERNTEAFF

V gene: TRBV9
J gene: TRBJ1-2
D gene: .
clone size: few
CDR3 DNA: TGTGCCAGCAGCGAGGCCACAGGGTCTAACTATGGCTACACCTTC
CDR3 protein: CASSEATGSNYGYTF

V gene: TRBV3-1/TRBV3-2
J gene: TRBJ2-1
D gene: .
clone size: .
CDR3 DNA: TGTGCCAGCAGCCAAGAGGACAGAGAGTACAATGAGCAGTTCTTC
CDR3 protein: CASSQEDREYNEQFF

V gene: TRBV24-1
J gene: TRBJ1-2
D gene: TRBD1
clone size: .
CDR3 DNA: TGTGCCACCAGTGATCCGGGACAGGGGGCGTCTGGCTACACCTTC
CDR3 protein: CATSDPGQGASGYTF

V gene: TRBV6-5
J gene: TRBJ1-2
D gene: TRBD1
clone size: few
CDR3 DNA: TGTGCCAGCAGATTAGACAGGGCCTATGGCTACACCTTC
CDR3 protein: CASRLDRAYGYTF

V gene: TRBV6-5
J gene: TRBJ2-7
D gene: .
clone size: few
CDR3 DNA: TGTGCCAGCAGACGACACAGGGTAGGGTCCTACGAGCAGTACTTC
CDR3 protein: CASRRHRVGSYEQYF

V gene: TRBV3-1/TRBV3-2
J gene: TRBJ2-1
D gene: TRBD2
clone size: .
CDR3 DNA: TGTGCCAGCAGCCAGAATCCAGGGAGGGGTGAGCAGTTCTTC
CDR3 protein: CASSQNPGRGEQFF

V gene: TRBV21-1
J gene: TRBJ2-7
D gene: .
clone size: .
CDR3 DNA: TGTGCCAGCAGCACCCAGGGACAGCTCCAAACCTACGAGCAGTACTTC
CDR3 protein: CASSTQGQLQTYEQYF

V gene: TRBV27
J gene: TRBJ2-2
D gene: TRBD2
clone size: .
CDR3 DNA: TGTGCCAGCAGTTTATTCGGCGGGAGGGACACCGGGGAGCTGTTTTTT
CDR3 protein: CASSLFGGRDTGELFF

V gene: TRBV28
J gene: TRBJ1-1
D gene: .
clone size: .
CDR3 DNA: TGTGCCAGCAGTTTACGGGGTGACACTGAAGCTTTCTTT
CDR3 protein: CASSLRGDTEAFF

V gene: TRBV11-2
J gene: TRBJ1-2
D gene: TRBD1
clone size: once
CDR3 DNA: TGTGCCAGCAGCCCCCCGCACTTACGACAGGGCTTGTACAACTATGGCTACACCTTC
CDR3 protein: CASSPPHLRQGLYNYGYTF

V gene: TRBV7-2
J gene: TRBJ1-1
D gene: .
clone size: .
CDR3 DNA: TGTGCCAGCAGCCCAGGGGCAGCGAACACTGAAGCTTTCTTT
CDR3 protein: CASSPGAANTEAFF

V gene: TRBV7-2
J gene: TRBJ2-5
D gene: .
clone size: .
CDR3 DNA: TGTGCCAGCAGCTACAGGGTCCAGGAGACCCAGTACTTC
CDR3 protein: CASSYRVQETQYF

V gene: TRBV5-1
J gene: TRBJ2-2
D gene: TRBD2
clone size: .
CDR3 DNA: TGCGCCAGCAGCCCAAGACTAGCGGGGGCCAACACCGGGGAGCTGTTTTTT
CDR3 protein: CASSPRLAGANTGELFF

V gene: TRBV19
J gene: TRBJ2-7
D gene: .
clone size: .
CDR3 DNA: TGTGCCAGTAGTATCAGACAAGCGGGTCCCGACGAGCAGTACTTC
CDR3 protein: CASSIRQAGPDEQYF

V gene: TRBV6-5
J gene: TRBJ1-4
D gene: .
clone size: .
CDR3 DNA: TGTGCCAGCAGTTACTCCGGGGGGCCTGAAAAACTGTTTTTT
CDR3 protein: CASSYSGGPEKLFF

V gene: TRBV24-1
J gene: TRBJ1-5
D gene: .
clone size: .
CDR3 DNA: TGTGCCACCAGTGATGGGGGGGGGCAGCTTTATAGCAATCAGCCCCAGCATTTT
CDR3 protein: CATSDGGGQLYSNQPQHF

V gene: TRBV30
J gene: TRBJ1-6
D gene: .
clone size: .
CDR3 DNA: TGTGCCTGGAGTCGGGAGGGTTCAGTTTGCTTT
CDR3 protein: CAWSREGSVCF

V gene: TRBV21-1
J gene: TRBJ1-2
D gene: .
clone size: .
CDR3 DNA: TGTGCCAGCAGCAAAGGTGAGTGGTCCATTTTC
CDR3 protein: CASSKGEWSIF

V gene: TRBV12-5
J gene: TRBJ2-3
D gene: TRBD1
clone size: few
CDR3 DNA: TGTGCTAGTGGGGGAACAGGGGCAAAAAGCACAGATACGCAGTATTTT
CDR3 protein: CASGGTGAKSTDTQYF

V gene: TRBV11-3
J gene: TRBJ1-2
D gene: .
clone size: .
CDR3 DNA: TGTGCCAGCGCTCGGGGGTCTGACTATGGCTACACCTTC
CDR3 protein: CASARGSDYGYTF

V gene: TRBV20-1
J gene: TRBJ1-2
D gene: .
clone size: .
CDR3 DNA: TGCAGTGCTAGTAGGAGGCCTATAGGAGGCTACACCTTC
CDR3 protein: CSASRRPIGGYTF

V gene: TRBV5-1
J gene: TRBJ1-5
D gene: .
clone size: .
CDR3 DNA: TGCGCCAGCAGCTTGGTGCCAGGGGACCACCGACAGCGAAACAATCAGCCCCAGCATTTT
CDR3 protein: CASSLVPGDHRQRNNQPQHF

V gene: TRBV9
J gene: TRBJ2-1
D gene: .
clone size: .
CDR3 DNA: TGTGCCAGCAGCGTCTATCTAGGTAACAATGAGCAGTTCTTC
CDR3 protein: CASSVYLGNNEQFF

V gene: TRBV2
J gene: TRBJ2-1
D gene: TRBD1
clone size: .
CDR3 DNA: TGTGCCAGCAGAATAACCGGGACAGGGGGCAATGAGCAGTTCTTC
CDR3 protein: CASRITGTGGNEQFF

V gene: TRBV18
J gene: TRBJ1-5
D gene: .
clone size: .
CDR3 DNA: TGTGCCAGCTCACTGTACGGTAGCAATCAGCCCCAGCATTTT
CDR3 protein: CASSLYGSNQPQHF

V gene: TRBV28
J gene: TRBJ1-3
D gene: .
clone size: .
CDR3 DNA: TGTGCCAGCAGTTTTGGTGGGGAGGGAAGCTCTGGAAACACCATATATTTT
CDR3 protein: CASSFGGEGSSGNTIYF

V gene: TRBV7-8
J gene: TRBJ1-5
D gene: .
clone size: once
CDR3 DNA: TGTGCCAGCAGCTTACAGGGGACAAATAGCAATCAGCCCCAGCATTTT
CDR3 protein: CASSLQGTNSNQPQHF

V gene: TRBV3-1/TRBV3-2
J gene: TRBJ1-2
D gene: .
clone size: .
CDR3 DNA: TGTGCCAGCAGCCCCCGGGACTATGGCTACACCTTC
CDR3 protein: CASSPRDYGYTF

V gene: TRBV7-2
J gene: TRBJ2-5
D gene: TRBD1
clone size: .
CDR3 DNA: TGTGCCAGCAGTCAAGAGGGACAGTACCAAGAGACCCAGTACTTC
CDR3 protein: CASSQEGQYQETQYF

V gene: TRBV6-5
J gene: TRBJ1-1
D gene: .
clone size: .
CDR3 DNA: TGTGCCAGCAGAAAACAGGAGAAGAACACTGAAGCTTTCTTT
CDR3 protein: CASRKQEKNTEAFF

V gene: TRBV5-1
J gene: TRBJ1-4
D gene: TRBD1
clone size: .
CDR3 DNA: TGCGCCAGCAGCCCGACAGGGCTAACTAATGAAAAACTGTTTTTT
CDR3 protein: CASSPTGLTNEKLFF

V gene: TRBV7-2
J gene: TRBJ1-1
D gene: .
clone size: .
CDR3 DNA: TGTGCCAGCAGCTTAGCGCGGCAGACTGAAGCTTTCTTT
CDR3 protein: CASSLARQTEAFF

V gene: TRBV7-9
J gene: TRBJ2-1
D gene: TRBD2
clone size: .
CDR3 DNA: TGTGCCAGCAGCCTCGGGACTAGCGGAACCTACAATGAGCAGTTCTTC
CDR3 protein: CASSLGTSGTYNEQFF

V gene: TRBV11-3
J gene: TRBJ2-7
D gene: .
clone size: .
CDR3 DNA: TGTGCCAGCAGCTCAGGGTCCGGACAGTCCTACGAGCAGTACTTC
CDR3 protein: CASSSGSGQSYEQYF

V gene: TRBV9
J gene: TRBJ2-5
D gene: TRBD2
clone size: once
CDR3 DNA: TGTGCCAGCAGCTTTCGGACTAGCGTACTCCAAGAGACCCAGTACTTC
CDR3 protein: CASSFRTSVLQETQYF

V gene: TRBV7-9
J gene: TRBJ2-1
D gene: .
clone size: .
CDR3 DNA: TGTGCCAGCAGCGAACGACTAGACGATGAGCAGTTCTTC
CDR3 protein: CASSERLDDEQFF

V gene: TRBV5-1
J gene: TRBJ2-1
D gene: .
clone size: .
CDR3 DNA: TGCGCCAGCAGCTCCCTTACCCCCGAACTGGATGAGCAGTTCTTC
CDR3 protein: CASSSLTPELDEQFF

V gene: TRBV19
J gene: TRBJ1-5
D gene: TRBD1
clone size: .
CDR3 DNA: TGTGCCAGTAGTATTCAGGGGGCGGCCCGAAGCAATCAGCCCCAGCATTTT
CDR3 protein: CASSIQGAARSNQPQHF

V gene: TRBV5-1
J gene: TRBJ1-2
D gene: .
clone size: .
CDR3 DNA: TGCGCCAGCAGCCTGACCGGACAGCCTTATGGCTACACCTTC
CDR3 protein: CASSLTGQPYGYTF

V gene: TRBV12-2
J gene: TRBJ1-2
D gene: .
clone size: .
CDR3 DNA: TGTGCAAGTCGCTTAGTAACCTCAGGACAGGAAGAGAACTATGGCTACACCTTC
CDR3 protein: CASRLVTSGQEENYGYTF

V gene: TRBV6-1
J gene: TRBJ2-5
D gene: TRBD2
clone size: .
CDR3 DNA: TGTGCCAGCAGTGAACCCGGACTAGCGGGGGGGCCGGGAGAGACCCAGTACTTC
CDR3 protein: CASSEPGLAGGPGETQYF

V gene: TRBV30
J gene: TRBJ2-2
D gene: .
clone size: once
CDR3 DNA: TGTGCCTGGAGTGTACCTCGGAGTTTGAACACCGGGGAGCTGTTTTTT
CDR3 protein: CAWSVPRSLNTGELFF

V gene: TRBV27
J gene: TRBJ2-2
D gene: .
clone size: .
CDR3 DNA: TGTGCCAGCAGTTTCCAGAGTAGGGGCCACGGGGAGCTGTTTTTT
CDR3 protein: CASSFQSRGHGELFF

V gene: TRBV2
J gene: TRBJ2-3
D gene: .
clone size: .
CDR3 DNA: TGTGCCAGCAGTGTTGCGGGCACAGATACGCAGTATTTT
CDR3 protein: CASSVAGTDTQYF